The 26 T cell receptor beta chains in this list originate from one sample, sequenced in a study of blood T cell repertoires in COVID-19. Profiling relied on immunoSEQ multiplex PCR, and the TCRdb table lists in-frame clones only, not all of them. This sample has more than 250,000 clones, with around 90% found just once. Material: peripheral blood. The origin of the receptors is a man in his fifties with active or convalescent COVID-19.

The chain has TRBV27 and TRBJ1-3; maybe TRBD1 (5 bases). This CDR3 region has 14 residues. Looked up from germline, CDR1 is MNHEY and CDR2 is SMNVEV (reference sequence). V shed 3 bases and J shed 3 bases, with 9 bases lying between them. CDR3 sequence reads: CASSFVGGGNTIYF. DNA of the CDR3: TGTGCCAGCAGTTTTGTCGGGGGTGGAAACACCATATATTTT.

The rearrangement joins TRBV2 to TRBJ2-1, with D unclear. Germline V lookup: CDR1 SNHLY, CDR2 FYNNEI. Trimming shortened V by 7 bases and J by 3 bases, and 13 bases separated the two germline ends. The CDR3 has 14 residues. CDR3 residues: CASTTLAGYNEQFF. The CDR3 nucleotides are TGTGCCAGCACTACCTTGGCAGGCTACAATGAGCAGTTCTTC. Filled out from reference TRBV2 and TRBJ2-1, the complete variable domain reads EPEVTQTPSHQVTQMGQEVILRCVPISNHLYFYWYRQILGQKVEFLVSFYNNEISEKSEIFDDQFSVERPDGSNFTLKIRSTKLEDSAMYFCASTTLAGYNEQFFGPGTRLTVL.

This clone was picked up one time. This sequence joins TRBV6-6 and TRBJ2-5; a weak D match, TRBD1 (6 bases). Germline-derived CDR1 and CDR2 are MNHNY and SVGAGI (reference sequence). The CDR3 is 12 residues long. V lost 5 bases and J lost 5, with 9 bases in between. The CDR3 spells CASSRDRETQYF. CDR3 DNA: TGTGCCAGCAGTCGAGACAGGGAGACCCAGTACTTC.

In DNA form, the CDR3 reads TGTGCCAGCAGCCAGGGATTGACTAGCGGGAGGGCAGAGACCCAGTACTTC. Protein: CASSQGLTSGRAETQYF. The genes are TRBV3-1 (or the pseudogene TRBV3-2) and TRBJ2-5; TRBD2 agrees at 14 bases. After removal of 3 bases from V and 4 bases from J, the junction contained 7 bases not matched to a gene. CDR1 and CDR2 (germline): LGHDT, YNNKEL (reference sequence). The CDR3 totals 17 residues.

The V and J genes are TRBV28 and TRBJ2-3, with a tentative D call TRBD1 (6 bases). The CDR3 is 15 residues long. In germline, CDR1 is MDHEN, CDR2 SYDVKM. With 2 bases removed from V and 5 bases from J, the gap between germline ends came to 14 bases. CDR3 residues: CASSLVKEGGDTQYF. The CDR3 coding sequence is TGTGCCAGCAGTTTAGTTAAGGAAGGGGGAGATACGCAGTATTTT.

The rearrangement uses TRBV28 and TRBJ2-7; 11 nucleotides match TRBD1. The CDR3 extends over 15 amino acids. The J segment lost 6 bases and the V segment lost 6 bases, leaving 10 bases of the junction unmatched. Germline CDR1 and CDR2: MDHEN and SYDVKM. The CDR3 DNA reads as TGTGCCAGCAGCCCGGACAGGGGGCATCGGATCGAGCAGTACTTC. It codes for CASSPDRGHRIEQYF. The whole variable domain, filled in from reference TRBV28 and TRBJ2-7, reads DVKVTQSSRYLVKRTGEKVFLECVQDMDHENMFWYRQDPGLGLRLIYFSYDVKMKEKGDIPEGYSVSREKKERFSLILESASTNQTSMYLCASSPDRGHRIEQYFGPGTRLTVT.

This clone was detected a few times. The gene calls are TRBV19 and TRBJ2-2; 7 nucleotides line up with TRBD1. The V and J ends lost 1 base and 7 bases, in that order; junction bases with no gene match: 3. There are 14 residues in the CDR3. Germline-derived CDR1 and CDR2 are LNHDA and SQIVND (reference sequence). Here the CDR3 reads CASSIGDSHGELFF. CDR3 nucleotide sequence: TGTGCCAGTAGTATAGGGGACAGTCACGGGGAGCTGTTTTTT.

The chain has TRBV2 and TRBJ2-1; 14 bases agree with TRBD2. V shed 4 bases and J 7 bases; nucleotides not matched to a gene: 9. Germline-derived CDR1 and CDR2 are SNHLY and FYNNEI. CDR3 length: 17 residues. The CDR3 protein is CASSARTSGRRSNEQFF. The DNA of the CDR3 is TGTGCCAGCAGTGCCCGGACTAGCGGGAGGCGGTCGAATGAGCAGTTCTTC. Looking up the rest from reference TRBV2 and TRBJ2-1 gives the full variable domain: EPEVTQTPSHQVTQMGQEVILRCVPISNHLYFYWYRQILGQKVEFLVSFYNNEISEKSEIFDDQFSVERPDGSNFTLKIRSTKLEDSAMYFCASSARTSGRRSNEQFFGPGTRLTVL.

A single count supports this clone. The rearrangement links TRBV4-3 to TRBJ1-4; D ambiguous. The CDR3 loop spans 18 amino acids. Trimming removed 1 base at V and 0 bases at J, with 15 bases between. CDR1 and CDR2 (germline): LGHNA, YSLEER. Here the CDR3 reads CASSQAPTGVATNEKLFF. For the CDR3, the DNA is TGCGCCAGCAGCCAAGCTCCGACCGGGGTAGCAACTAATGAAAAACTGTTTTTT.

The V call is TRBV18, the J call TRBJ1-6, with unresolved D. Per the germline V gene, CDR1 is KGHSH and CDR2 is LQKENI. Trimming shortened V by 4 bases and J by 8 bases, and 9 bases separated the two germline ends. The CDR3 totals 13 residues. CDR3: CASSLLRDSPLHF. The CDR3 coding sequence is TGTGCCAGCTCACTCCTTCGGGATTCACCCCTCCACTTT.

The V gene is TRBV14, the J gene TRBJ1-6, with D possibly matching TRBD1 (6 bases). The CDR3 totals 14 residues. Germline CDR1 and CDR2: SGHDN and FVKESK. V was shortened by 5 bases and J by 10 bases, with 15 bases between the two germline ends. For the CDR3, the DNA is TGTGCCAGCAGCGAAAGCCAGGGGTTCTCACCCCTCCACTTT. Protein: CASSESQGFSPLHF.

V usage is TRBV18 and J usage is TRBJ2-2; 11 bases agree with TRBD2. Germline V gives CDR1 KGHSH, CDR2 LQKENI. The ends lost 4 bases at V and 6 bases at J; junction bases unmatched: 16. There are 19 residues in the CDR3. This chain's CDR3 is CASSRSGTSGRSGAGELFF. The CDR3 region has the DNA TGTGCCAGCTCACGCTCCGGGACTAGCGGAAGGAGTGGGGCCGGGGAGCTGTTTTTT.

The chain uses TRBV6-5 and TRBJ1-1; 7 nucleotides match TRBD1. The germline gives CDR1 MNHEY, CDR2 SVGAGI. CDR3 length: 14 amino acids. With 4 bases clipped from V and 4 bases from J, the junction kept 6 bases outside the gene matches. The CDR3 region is CASSSTGRGTEAFF. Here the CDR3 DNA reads TGTGCCAGCAGTTCGACAGGGCGGGGCACTGAAGCTTTCTTT.

CDR3 residues: CASSPWTGLSGYTF. The CDR3, as DNA: TGTGCCAGCAGTCCTTGGACAGGCCTGTCGGGCTACACCTTC. V is TRBV28 and J is TRBJ1-2; 7 bases map to TRBD1. V was pared by 5 bases and J by 8 bases, with 11 bases of the junction left unmatched. From germline, CDR1 is MDHEN and CDR2 SYDVKM. The CDR3 runs to 14 residues.

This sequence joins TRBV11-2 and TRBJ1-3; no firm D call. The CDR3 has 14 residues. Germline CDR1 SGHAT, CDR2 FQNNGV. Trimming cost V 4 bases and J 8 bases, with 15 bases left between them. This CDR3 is CASSSSGRGDTIYF. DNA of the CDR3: TGTGCCAGCAGCTCGAGCGGCCGGGGAGACACCATATATTTT. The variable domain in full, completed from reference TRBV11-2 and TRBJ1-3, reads EAGVAQSPRYKIIEKRQSVAFWCNPISGHATLYWYQQILGQGPKLLIQFQNNGVVDDSQLPKDRFSAERLKGVDSTLKIQPAKLEDSAVYLCASSSSGRGDTIYFGEGSWLTVV.

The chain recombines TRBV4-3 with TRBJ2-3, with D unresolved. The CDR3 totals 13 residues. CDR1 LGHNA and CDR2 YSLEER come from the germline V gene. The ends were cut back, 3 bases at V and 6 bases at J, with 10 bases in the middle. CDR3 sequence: CASSHPLVDTQYF. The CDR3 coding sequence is TGCGCCAGCAGCCACCCGTTAGTGGATACGCAGTATTTT.

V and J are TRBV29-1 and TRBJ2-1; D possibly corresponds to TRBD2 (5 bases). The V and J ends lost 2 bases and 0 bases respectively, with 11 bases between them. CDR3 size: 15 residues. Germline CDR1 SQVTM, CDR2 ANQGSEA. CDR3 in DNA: TGCAGCGTTGAACCCGACTACTCCTCCTACAATGAGCAGTTCTTC. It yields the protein CSVEPDYSSYNEQFF.

The CDR3 coding sequence is TGTGCCAGCAGCTTAGAGGGCCCCGGCGAGCAGTACTTC. Protein sequence: CASSLEGPGEQYF. The gene calls are TRBV11-2 and TRBJ2-7; D call uncertain. Trimming took off 0 bases at V and 6 bases at J, with 9 bases between the two ends. CDR1 SGHAT and CDR2 FQNNGV come from the germline V gene. The CDR3 is made up of 13 amino acids.

In DNA, the CDR3 is TGTGCCAGTAGTCCCGGACAGGGGCGTCGAGAGACCCAGTACTTC. Residues: CASSPGQGRRETQYF. The gene calls are TRBV19 and TRBJ2-5, with 9 bases lining up with TRBD1. With V trimmed by 5 bases and J by 4 bases, 8 bases remained unmatched. CDR1 LNHDA and CDR2 SQIVND come from the germline V gene (reference sequence). The CDR3 covers 15 residues. Variable domain in full (rest from reference TRBV19 and TRBJ2-5): DGGITQSPKYLFRKEGQNVTLSCEQNLNHDAMYWYRQDPGQGLRLIYYSQIVNDFQKGDIAEGYSVSREKKESFPLTVTSAQKNPTAFYLCASSPGQGRRETQYFGPGTRLLVL.

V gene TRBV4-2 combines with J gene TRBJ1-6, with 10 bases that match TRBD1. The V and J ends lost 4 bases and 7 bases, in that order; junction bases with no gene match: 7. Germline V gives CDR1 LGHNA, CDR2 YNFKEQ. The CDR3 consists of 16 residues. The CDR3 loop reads CASSPGQGVSNSPLHF. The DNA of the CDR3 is TGTGCCAGCAGCCCCGGACAGGGGGTTAGCAATTCACCCCTCCACTTT.

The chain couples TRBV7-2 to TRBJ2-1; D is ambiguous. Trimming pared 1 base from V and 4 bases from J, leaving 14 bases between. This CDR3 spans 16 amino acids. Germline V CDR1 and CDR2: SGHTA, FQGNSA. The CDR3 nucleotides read TGTGCCAGCAGCTTAGTCAAGGTAGCTGGATACAATGAGCAGTTCTTC. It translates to CASSLVKVAGYNEQFF.

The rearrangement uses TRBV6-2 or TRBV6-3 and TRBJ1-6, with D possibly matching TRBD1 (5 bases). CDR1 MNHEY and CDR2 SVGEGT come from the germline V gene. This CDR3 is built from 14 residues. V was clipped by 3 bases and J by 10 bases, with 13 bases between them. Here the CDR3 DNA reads TGTGCCAGCAGTTATAGGCAGGGTGGCTCACCCCTCCACTTT. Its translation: CASSYRQGGSPLHF.

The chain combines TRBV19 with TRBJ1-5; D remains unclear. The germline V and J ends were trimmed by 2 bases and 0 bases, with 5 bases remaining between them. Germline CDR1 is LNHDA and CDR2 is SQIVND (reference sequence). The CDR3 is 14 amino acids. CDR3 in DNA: TGTGCCAGTAGTATACAGGCTAGCAATCAGCCCCAGCATTTT. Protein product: CASSIQASNQPQHF.

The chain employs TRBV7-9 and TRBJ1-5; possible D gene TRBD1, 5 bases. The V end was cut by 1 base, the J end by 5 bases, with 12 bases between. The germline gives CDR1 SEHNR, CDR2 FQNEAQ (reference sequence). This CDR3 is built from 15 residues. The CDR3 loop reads CASSLGGGRDQPQHF. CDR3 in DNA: TGTGCCAGCAGCTTAGGGGGCGGCCGAGATCAGCCCCAGCATTTT.

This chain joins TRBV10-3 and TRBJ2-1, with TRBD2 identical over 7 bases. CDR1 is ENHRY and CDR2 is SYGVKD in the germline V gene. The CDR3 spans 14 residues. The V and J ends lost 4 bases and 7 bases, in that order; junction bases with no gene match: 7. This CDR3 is CAISAPGGVNEQFF. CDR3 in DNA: TGTGCCATCAGTGCCCCGGGAGGTGTAAATGAGCAGTTCTTC.

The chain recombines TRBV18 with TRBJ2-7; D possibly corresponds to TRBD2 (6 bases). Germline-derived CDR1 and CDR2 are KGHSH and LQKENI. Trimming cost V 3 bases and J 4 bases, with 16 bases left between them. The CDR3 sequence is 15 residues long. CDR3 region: CASSPPSPSGYEQYF. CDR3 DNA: TGTGCCAGCTCACCCCCCTCCCCGAGCGGGTACGAGCAGTACTTC.